These 28 T cell receptor beta chains originate from one sample sequenced in a study of T cell responses to AZD1222 COVID-19 vaccine. Clones were read by immunoSEQ multiplex PCR, and TCRdb kept only the in-frame ones, dropping some. Of 200,000 or so clones listed, 88% were seen once; the top ten hold 6% to 8.5%. This material consisted of peripheral blood, taken on day 0 of AZD1222 vaccination. These TCRs come from an adult in good health.

The chain uses TRBV5-1 and TRBJ1-2; the D is unclear. The V end was cut by 7 bases, the J end by 0 bases, with 7 bases between. Germline CDR1 SGHRS, CDR2 YFSETQ. This CDR3 contains 12 residues. The CDR3 DNA reads TGCGCCAGCGGAGGGTCTAACTATGGCTACACCTTC. Protein product: CASGGSNYGYTF.

The DNA for the CDR3 is TGTGCCAGCAGCTTGGGGCCGGGACAGAATCAGCCCCAGCATTTT. Its protein is CASSLGPGQNQPQHF. This chain links TRBV5-5 with TRBJ1-5; TRBD1 matches at 7 bases. Losses at the gene ends were 0 bases for V and 4 bases for J; bases not matched to a gene: 4. This CDR3 has 15 residues. From germline, CDR1 is SGHKS and CDR2 YYEKEE (reference sequence).

CDR3 sequence: CAWIYGVVGTQYF. The CDR3 DNA is TGTGCCTGGATTTATGGGGTCGTGGGGACCCAGTACTTC. V usage is TRBV30 and J usage is TRBJ2-5; D not resolved. Germline CDR1 is GTSNPN and CDR2 is SVGIG (reference sequence). Trimming removed 4 bases from V and 7 bases from J, with 16 bases in between. CDR3 size: 13 residues.

The J gene is TRBJ2-1, the V gene TRBV28; D may be TRBD1 (5 bases). Per the germline V gene, CDR1 is MDHEN and CDR2 is SYDVKM. The CDR3 totals 12 residues. V was shortened by 1 base and J by 10 bases, with 8 bases between the two germline ends. CDR3 DNA: TGTGCCAGCAGTTTATTAAACAGGGAGCAGTTCTTC. This encodes CASSLLNREQFF.

The chain recombines TRBV12-3 or TRBV12-4 with TRBJ2-3; D remains ambiguous. The CDR3 loop spans 13 amino acids. Trimming removed 6 bases at V and 0 bases at J, with 7 bases between. The CDR3 reads CASRLDSTDTQYF. The CDR3 DNA sequence: TGTGCCAGCAGGCTCGACAGCACAGATACGCAGTATTTT.

For the CDR3, the DNA is TGTGCCAGCAGCTTGAATTTGAACACTGAAGCTTTCTTT. This gives the protein CASSLNLNTEAFF. The gene calls are TRBV5-5 and TRBJ1-1; D unresolved. Germline CDR1 is SGHKS and CDR2 is YYEKEE (reference sequence). V was shortened by 1 base and J by 0 bases, with 4 bases between the two germline ends. The CDR3 has 13 amino acids.

CDR3 protein: CASSPRGLRSADTEAFF. DNA of the CDR3: TGTGCCAGCAGTCCCCGAGGCCTGAGGAGCGCGGACACTGAAGCTTTCTTT. The V call is TRBV6-2 or TRBV6-3, the J call TRBJ1-1; no reliable D call. The CDR3 spans 17 residues. Trimming cost V 5 bases and J 3 bases, with 22 bases left between them. Germline values: CDR1 MNHEY, CDR2 SVGEGT.

J is TRBJ1-1 and V is TRBV29-1, with a possible D match to TRBD1 (6 bases). This CDR3 has 13 amino acids. Germline CDR1 and CDR2: SQVTM and ANQGSEA. V was clipped by 4 bases and J by 1 base, with 10 bases between them. The CDR3 DNA reads as TGCAGCGTTGCACAGGGAGGGAACACTGAAGCTTTCTTT. It specifies CSVAQGGNTEAFF.

V usage is TRBV6-5 and J usage is TRBJ1-1; D not certain. Trimming shortened V by 6 bases and J by 1 base, and 12 bases separated the two germline ends. Germline V gene data show CDR1 as MNHEY and CDR2 as SVGAGI. The length of the CDR3 is 14 residues. The CDR3 spells CASRGVGANTEAFF. In DNA form, the CDR3 reads TGTGCCAGCAGGGGTGTGGGCGCGAACACTGAAGCTTTCTTT.

The chain uses TRBV19 and TRBJ1-1, with TRBD1 matching over 7 bases. There are 13 residues in the CDR3. The ends lost 7 bases at V and 1 base at J; junction bases unmatched: 3. Germline assignment: CDR1 LNHDA and CDR2 SQIVND (reference sequence). The CDR3 coding sequence is TGTGCCAGTAAGCGGGACAGGAACACTGAAGCTTTCTTT. Protein product: CASKRDRNTEAFF.

This clone was observed once. J is TRBJ2-6 and V is TRBV6-2 or TRBV6-3; 8 bases line up with TRBD2. Per the germline V gene, CDR1 is MNHEY and CDR2 is SVGEGT. The V segment lost 6 bases and the J segment 1 base; nucleotides outside the gene matches: 5. This CDR3 has 16 amino acids. CDR3: CASSGLARSGANVLTF. Written as DNA, the CDR3 is TGTGCCAGCAGCGGACTAGCTCGATCTGGGGCCAACGTCCTGACTTTC.

The genes are TRBV11-3 and TRBJ2-7; unclear D gene. Trimming pared 5 bases from V and 4 bases from J, leaving 12 bases between. The length of the CDR3 is 13 residues. Germline V gives CDR1 SGHNT, CDR2 YENEEA. The CDR3 nucleotides are TGTGCCAGCAGCCCAGACGTGGAATACGAGCAGTACTTC. Protein sequence: CASSPDVEYEQYF.

This clone appeared once. V gene TRBV15 combines with J gene TRBJ1-2; D remains unclear. Trimming removed 0 bases from V and 8 bases from J, with 16 bases in between. The CDR3 has 15 residues. Germline V gene lookup returns CDR1 LNHNV and CDR2 YYDKDF (reference sequence). CDR3 amino acids: CATSRDRQLMEGYTF. CDR3 nucleotides: TGTGCCACCAGCAGAGATCGGCAGCTTATGGAAGGCTACACCTTC.

The chain employs TRBV28 and TRBJ2-3; 9 bases line up with TRBD2. The V and J ends lost 8 bases and 2 bases, in that order; junction bases with no gene match: 5. The germline V gene has CDR1 MDHEN and CDR2 SYDVKM. CDR3 length equals 14 residues. The CDR3 protein is CASLTSGLTDTQYF. As DNA, the CDR3 is TGTGCCAGCTTAACTAGCGGGCTCACAGATACGCAGTATTTT. Full variable domain (outside the CDR3, taken from reference TRBV28 and TRBJ2-3): DVKVTQSSRYLVKRTGEKVFLECVQDMDHENMFWYRQDPGLGLRLIYFSYDVKMKEKGDIPEGYSVSREKKERFSLILESASTNQTSMYLCASLTSGLTDTQYFGPGTRLTVL.

The gene calls are TRBV27 and TRBJ2-2, with TRBD2 identical over 7 bases. Germline V gene sequence: CDR1 MNHEY, CDR2 SMNVEV (reference sequence). This CDR3 is 13 amino acids long. With 3 bases clipped from V and 6 bases from J, the junction kept 1 base outside the gene matches. CDR3 region: CASSFGLAGELFF. The CDR3 DNA follows: TGTGCCAGCAGTTTCGGACTAGCCGGGGAGCTGTTTTTT.

This rearrangement joins TRBV5-1 to TRBJ1-1; D is ambiguous. There are 13 residues in the CDR3. Trimming left V 2 bases short and J 0 bases short, with 5 bases between. Germline V gene lookup returns CDR1 SGHRS and CDR2 YFSETQ. The CDR3 sequence: CASSFVMNTEAFF. The CDR3 nucleotides read TGCGCCAGCAGCTTCGTGATGAACACTGAAGCTTTCTTT.

The V call is TRBV20-1, the J call TRBJ1-1; D not resolved. Trimming took 5 bases from V and 8 from J, leaving 12 bases between them. CDR3 length equals 11 residues. In germline, CDR1 is DFQATT, CDR2 SNEGSKA (reference sequence). The CDR3: CSALAGLEAFF. CDR3 coding DNA: TGCAGTGCTCTAGCTGGTTTAGAAGCTTTCTTT.

This clone was picked up one time. CDR3 loop: CASSPGQGNHYGYTF. The CDR3 DNA reads as TGCGCCAGCAGCCCGGGACAGGGGAACCACTATGGCTACACCTTC. This chain links TRBV5-1 with TRBJ1-2; 10 bases line up with TRBD1. V shed 4 bases, J shed 3 bases, and the junction held 6 bases outside the gene matches. Germline V gene sequence: CDR1 SGHRS, CDR2 YFSETQ. This CDR3 comprises 15 residues. Complete variable domain (other parts from reference TRBV5-1 and TRBJ1-2): KAGVTQTPRYLIKTRGQQVTLSCSPISGHRSVSWYQQTPGQGLQFLFEYFSETQRNKGNFPGRFSGRQFSNSRSEMNVSTLELGDSALYLCASSPGQGNHYGYTFGSGTRLTVV.

V and J are TRBV3-1 (or the pseudogene TRBV3-2) and TRBJ1-3; D is possibly TRBD1 (5 bases). The CDR3 covers 16 residues. Germline CDR1 and CDR2: LGHDT and YNNKEL (reference sequence). Trimming removed 0 bases from V and 1 base from J, with 10 bases in between. The CDR3 DNA sequence: TGTGCCAGCAGCCAAGACCCCCGGGGGTCTGGAAACACCATATATTTT. Its translation: CASSQDPRGSGNTIYF.

V usage is TRBV9 and J usage is TRBJ1-5, with D possibly matching TRBD1 (5 bases). Trimming shortened V by 5 bases and J by 1 base, and 10 bases separated the two germline ends. Germline CDR1 SGDLS, CDR2 YYNGEE. The CDR3 loop spans 14 amino acids. The DNA of the CDR3 is TGTGCCAGCAGTCCAGGGTTAAGCAATCAGCCCCAGCATTTT. Translation: CASSPGLSNQPQHF.

Here the CDR3 reads CASSEAMRGLQHF. The CDR3 nucleotides read TGTGCCAGCAGTGAAGCAATGAGGGGCCTCCAGCATTTT. The rearrangement links TRBV2 to TRBJ1-5; perhaps TRBD1 as D (5 bases). Germline CDR1 reads SNHLY; CDR2 reads FYNNEI. Trimming removed 0 bases from V and 12 bases from J, with 12 bases in between. The CDR3 sequence is 13 residues long.

The chain recombines TRBV30 with TRBJ1-6; no clear D gene. The CDR3 is 13 residues long. The germline V gene has CDR1 GTSNPN and CDR2 SVGIG (reference sequence). V lost 0 bases and J lost 10, with 10 bases in between. This CDR3 reads CAWSVLLGSPLHF. The CDR3 nucleotides read TGTGCCTGGAGTGTATTATTGGGGTCACCCCTCCACTTT. Full variable domain (missing parts from reference TRBV30 and TRBJ1-6): SQTIHQWPATLVQPVGSPLSLECTVEGTSNPNLYWYRQAAGRGLQLLFYSVGIGQISSEVPQNLSASRPQDRQFILSSKKLLLSDSGFYLCAWSVLLGSPLHFGNGTRLTVT.

A few counts support this clone. The chain joins TRBV4-2 to TRBJ1-1; D may be TRBD1 (6 bases). The germline V gene has CDR1 LGHNA and CDR2 YNFKEQ. Deletions cut 7 bases from V and 4 bases from J, with 13 bases between. CDR3 length: 13 residues. The chain's CDR3 is CASTQDRSTEAFF. CDR3 coding DNA: TGTGCCAGCACCCAGGACAGATCCACTGAAGCTTTCTTT.

The chain uses TRBV6-5 and TRBJ1-1; the match to TRBD1 covers 9 bases. The trim removed 6 bases at V and 7 bases at J, leaving 9 bases unmatched. The germline V gene has CDR1 MNHEY and CDR2 SVGAGI. The CDR3 is 14 amino acids. The CDR3 nucleotides are TGTGCCAGCAGAAGCCGGGACAGGGATTTTGAAGCTTTCTTT. Protein sequence: CASRSRDRDFEAFF.

The chain joins TRBV5-1 to TRBJ1-3; no clear D gene. The CDR3 extends over 17 amino acids. Germline lookup yields CDR1 SGHRS and CDR2 YFSETQ. The ends were cut back, 0 bases at V and 2 bases at J, with 15 bases in the middle. CDR3 sequence: CASSLDGQLGPGNTIYF. For the CDR3, the DNA is TGCGCCAGCAGCTTGGATGGGCAGCTGGGTCCTGGAAACACCATATATTTT.

This clone is a singleton in its sample. This chain uses TRBV5-6 with TRBJ2-2, with 9 bases fitting TRBD2. CDR3 size: 17 residues. The ends lost 7 bases at V and 4 bases at J; junction bases unmatched: 14. Germline V CDR1 and CDR2: SGHDT, YYEEEE. The CDR3 sequence: CASAAGGGALSTGELFF. The CDR3, as DNA: TGTGCCAGCGCTGCGGGCGGGGGGGCTCTGAGCACCGGGGAGCTGTTTTTT.

The V call is TRBV27, the J call TRBJ2-1; D might be TRBD1 (5 bases). V lost 7 bases and J lost 3, with 16 bases in between. The CDR3 contains 15 residues. From germline, CDR1 is MNHEY and CDR2 SMNVEV (reference sequence). In nucleotides, the CDR3 is TGTGCCAGCACCGACCCGGAAAGGGGCTACAATGAGCAGTTCTTC. This encodes CASTDPERGYNEQFF.

The CDR3 sequence: CASSLAWQGFYEQYF. As DNA, the CDR3 is TGTGCCAGCAGCTTAGCGTGGCAGGGTTTCTACGAGCAGTACTTC. The genes are TRBV7-8 and TRBJ2-7; perhaps TRBD1 as D (5 bases). Deletions cut 0 bases from V and 3 bases from J, with 12 bases between. Germline loops: CDR1 SGHVS, CDR2 FQNEAQ. The CDR3 length is 15 residues.